This T cell receptor beta chain comes out of a study of response to subunit inactivated influenza vaccine. Broader study findings: T cells newly recruited by each seasonal influenza vaccination are few, the authors suggested.

Germline V gene data show CDR1 as DFQATT and CDR2 as SNEGSKA (reference sequence). There are 13 residues in the CDR3. V was clipped by 4 bases and J by 9 bases, with 18 bases between them. This clonotype has a count of ten or more. The antigen is undetermined. Via MiXCR, TCRdb re-called the RT-PCR reads, giving one row per CDR3 protein. This table has hundreds of thousands of distinct CDR3 sequences, around a sixth appearing once. Sample: PBMCs from blood, taken around 5 days after vaccination. The chain uses TRBV20-1 and TRBJ2-5; D remains unclear. The sequence derives from a man aged 50-60 years who received an inactivated influenza vaccine. The CDR3 region is CSAKSNPGVAQYF. The CDR3 DNA is TGCAGTGCTAAGTCTAACCCCGGTGTAGCCCAGTACTTC.